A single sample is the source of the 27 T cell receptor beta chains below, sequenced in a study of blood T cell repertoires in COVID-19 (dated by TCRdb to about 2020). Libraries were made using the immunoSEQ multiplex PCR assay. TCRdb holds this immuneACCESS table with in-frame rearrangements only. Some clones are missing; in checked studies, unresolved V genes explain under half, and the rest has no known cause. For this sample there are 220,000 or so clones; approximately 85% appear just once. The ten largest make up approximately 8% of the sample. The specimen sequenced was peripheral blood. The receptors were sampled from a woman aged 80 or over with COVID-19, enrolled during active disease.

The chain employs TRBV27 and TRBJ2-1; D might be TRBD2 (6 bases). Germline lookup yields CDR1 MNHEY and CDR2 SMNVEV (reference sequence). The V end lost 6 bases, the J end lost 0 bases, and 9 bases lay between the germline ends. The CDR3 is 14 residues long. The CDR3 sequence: CASSLAFSYNEQFF. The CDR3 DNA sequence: TGTGCCAGCAGCCTAGCGTTCTCCTACAATGAGCAGTTCTTC.

CDR3 nucleotide sequence: TGTGCCAGCAGCGTACTGGGGACAGGGACTGGCTACACCTTC. Translated, it gives CASSVLGTGTGYTF. The chain combines TRBV9 with TRBJ1-2, with 9 bases identical to TRBD1. Germline V lookup: CDR1 SGDLS, CDR2 YYNGEE. This CDR3 is built from 14 residues. After removal of 1 base from V and 7 bases from J, the junction contained 5 bases not matched to a gene.

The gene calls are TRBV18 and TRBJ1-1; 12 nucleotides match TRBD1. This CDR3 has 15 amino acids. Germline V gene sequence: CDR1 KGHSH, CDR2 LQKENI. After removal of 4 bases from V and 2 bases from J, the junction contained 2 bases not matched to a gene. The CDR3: CASSLGQGANTEAFF. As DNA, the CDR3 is TGTGCCAGCTCACTGGGACAGGGGGCTAACACTGAAGCTTTCTTT.

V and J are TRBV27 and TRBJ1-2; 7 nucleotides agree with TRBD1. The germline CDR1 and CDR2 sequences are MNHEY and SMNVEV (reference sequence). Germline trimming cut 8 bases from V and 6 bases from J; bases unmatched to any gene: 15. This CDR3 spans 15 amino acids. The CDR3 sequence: CASLGGSDRVDGYTF. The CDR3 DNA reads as TGTGCCAGCTTAGGGGGTTCCGACAGGGTTGATGGCTACACCTTC.

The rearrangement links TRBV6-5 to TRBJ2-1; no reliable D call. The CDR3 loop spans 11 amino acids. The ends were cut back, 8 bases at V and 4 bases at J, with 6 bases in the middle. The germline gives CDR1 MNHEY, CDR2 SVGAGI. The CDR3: CASRLYNEQFF. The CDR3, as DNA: TGTGCCAGCCGGTTGTACAATGAGCAGTTCTTC.

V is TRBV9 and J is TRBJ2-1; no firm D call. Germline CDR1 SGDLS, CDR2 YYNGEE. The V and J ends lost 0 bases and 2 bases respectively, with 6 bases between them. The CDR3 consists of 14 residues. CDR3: CASSVGPTYNEQFF. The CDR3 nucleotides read TGTGCCAGCAGCGTAGGCCCTACCTACAATGAGCAGTTCTTC.

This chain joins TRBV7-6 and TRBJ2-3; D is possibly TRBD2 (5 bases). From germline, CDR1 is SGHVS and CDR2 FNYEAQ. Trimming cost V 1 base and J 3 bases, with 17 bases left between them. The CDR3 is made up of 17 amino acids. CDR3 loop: CASSLEGRAGRTDTQYF. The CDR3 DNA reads TGTGCCAGCAGCTTAGAGGGTCGGGCGGGTAGGACAGATACGCAGTATTTT. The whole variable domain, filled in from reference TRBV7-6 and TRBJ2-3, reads GAGVSQSPRYKVTKRGQDVALRCDPISGHVSLYWYRQALGQGPEFLTYFNYEAQQDKSGLPNDRFSAERPEGSISTLTIQRTEQRDSAMYRCASSLEGRAGRTDTQYFGPGTRLTVL.

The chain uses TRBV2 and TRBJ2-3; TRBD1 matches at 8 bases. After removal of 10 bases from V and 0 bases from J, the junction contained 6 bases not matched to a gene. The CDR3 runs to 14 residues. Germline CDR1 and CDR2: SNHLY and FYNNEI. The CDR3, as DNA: TGTGCCATCGACACAGGGGGAAGCACAGATACGCAGTATTTT. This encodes CAIDTGGSTDTQYF.

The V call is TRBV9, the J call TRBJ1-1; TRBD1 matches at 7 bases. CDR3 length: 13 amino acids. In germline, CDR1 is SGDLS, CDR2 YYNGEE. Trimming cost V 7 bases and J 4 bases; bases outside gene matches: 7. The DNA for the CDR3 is TGTGCCAGCCAGGACAGGCAGGGCACTGAAGCTTTCTTT. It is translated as CASQDRQGTEAFF. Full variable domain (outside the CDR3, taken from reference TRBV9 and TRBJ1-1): DSGVTQTPKHLITATGQRVTLRCSPRSGDLSVYWYQQSLDQGLQFLIQYYNGEERAKGNILERFSAQQFPDLHSELNLSSLELGDSALYFCASQDRQGTEAFFGQGTRLTVV.

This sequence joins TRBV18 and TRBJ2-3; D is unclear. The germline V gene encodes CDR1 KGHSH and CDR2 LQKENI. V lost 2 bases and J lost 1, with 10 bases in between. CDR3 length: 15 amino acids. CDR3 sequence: CASSPEALRTDTQYF. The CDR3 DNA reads TGTGCCAGCTCACCAGAGGCGCTCCGCACAGATACGCAGTATTTT.

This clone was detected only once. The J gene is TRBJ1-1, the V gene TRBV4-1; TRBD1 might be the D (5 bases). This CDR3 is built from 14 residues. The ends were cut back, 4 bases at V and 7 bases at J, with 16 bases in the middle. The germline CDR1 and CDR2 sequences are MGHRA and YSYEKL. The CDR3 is CASSPPRGEVEAFF. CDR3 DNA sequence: TGCGCCAGCAGCCCACCCCGGGGGGAGGTTGAAGCTTTCTTT.

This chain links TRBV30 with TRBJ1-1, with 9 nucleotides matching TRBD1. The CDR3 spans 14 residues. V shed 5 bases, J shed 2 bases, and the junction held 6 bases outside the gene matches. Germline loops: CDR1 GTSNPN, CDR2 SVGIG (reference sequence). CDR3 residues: CAWGLGQGNTEAFF. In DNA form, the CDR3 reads TGTGCCTGGGGGTTGGGACAGGGAAACACTGAAGCTTTCTTT.

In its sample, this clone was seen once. The DNA for the CDR3 is TGTGCCACCAGTGATTACCTGGGAGGGTTGAGAAATGAGCAGTTCTTC. Translating it yields CATSDYLGGLRNEQFF. V is TRBV24-1 and J is TRBJ2-1; 7 bases fit TRBD2. This CDR3 contains 16 residues. Germline V lookup: CDR1 KGHDR, CDR2 SFDVKD. Trimming at V came to 2 bases and at J to 7 bases, leaving 10 bases not matched to a gene.

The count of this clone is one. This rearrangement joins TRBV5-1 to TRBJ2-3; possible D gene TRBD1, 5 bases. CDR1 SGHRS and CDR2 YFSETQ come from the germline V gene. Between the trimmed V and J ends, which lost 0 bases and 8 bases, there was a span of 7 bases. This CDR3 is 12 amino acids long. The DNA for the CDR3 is TGCGCCAGCAGCTTGGGGGGCGGTACGCAGTATTTT. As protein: CASSLGGGTQYF.

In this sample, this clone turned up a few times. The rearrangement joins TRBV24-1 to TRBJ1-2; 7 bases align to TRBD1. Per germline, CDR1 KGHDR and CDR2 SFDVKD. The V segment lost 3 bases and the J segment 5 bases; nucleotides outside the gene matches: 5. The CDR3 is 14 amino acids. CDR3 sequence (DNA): TGTGCCACCAGTGATCCGAAACAGGGGTATGGCTACACCTTC. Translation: CATSDPKQGYGYTF.

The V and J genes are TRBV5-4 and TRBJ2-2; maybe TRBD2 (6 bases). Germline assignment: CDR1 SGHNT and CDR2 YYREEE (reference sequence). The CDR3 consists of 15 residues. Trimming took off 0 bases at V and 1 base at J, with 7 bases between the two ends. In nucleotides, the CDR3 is TGTGCCAGCAGCTTGGGCGGGATGAACACCGGGGAGCTGTTTTTT. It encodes CASSLGGMNTGELFF.

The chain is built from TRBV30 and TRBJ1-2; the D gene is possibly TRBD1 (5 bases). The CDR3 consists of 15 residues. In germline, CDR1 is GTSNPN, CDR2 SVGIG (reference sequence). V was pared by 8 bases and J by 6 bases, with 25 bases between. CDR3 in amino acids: CAGLLRVGGDDGYTF. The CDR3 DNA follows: TGTGCCGGCCTACTCAGGGTCGGGGGAGATGATGGCTACACCTTC.

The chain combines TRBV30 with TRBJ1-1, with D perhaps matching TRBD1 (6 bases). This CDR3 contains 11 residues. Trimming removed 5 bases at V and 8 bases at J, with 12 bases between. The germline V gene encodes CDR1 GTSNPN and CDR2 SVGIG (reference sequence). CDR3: CAWGRTAEAFF. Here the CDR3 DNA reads TGTGCCTGGGGAAGGACAGCAGAAGCTTTCTTT.

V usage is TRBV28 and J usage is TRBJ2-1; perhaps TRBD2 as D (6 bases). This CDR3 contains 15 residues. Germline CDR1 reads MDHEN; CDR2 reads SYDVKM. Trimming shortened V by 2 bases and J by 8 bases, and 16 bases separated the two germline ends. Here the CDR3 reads CASSLPSSGSYEQFF. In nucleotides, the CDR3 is TGTGCCAGCAGTTTACCGTCTTCCGGGAGTTATGAGCAGTTCTTC.

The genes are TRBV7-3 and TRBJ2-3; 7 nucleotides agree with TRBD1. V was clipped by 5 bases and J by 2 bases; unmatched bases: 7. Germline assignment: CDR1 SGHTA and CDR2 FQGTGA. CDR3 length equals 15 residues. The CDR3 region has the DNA TGTGCCAGCAGCCCCGCCACAGGGGACACAGATACGCAGTATTTT. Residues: CASSPATGDTDTQYF. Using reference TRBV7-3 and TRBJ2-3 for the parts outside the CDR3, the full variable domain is GAGVSQTPSNKVTEKGKYVELRCDPISGHTALYWYRQSLGQGPEFLIYFQGTGAADDSGLPNDRFFAVRPEGSVSTLKIQRTERGDSAVYLCASSPATGDTDTQYFGPGTRLTVL.

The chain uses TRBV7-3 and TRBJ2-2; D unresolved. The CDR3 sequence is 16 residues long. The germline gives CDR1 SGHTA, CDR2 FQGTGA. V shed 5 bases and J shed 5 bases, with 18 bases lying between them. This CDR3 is CASSPQGAGRTGELFF. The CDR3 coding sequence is TGTGCCAGCAGCCCCCAAGGTGCAGGCAGAACCGGGGAGCTGTTTTTT.

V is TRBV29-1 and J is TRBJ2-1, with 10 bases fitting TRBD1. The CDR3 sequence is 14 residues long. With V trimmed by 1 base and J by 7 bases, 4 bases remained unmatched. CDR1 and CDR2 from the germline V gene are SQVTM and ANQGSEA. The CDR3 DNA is TGCAGCGTTGAAGGCGGGACAGGGGCAAATGAGCAGTTCTTC. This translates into CSVEGGTGANEQFF.

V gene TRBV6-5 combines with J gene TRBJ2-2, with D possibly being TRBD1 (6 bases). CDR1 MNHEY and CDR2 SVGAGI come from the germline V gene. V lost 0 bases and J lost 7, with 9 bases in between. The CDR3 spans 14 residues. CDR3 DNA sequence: TGTGCCAGCAGTTACTCGGAAGGGGGCGGGGAGCTGTTTTTT. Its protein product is CASSYSEGGGELFF.

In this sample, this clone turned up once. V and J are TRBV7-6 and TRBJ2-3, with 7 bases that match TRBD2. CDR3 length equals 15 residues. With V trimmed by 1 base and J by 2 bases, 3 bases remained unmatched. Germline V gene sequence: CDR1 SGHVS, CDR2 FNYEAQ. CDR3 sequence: CASSLVAGATDTQYF. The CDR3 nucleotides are TGTGCCAGCAGCTTAGTGGCGGGAGCCACAGATACGCAGTATTTT.

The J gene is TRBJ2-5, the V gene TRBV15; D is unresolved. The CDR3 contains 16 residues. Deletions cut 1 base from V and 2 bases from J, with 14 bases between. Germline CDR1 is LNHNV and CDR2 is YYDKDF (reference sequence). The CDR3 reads CATSRGRITAQETQYF. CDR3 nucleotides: TGTGCCACCAGCAGAGGACGGATCACAGCACAAGAGACCCAGTACTTC.

CDR3 loop: CASSPTEVREEKLFF. In DNA, the CDR3 is TGTGCCAGCAGTCCTACCGAAGTCCGAGAGGAAAAACTGTTTTTT. The chain is built from TRBV6-5 and TRBJ1-4; D remains ambiguous. The V gene's germline CDR1 is MNHEY and CDR2 SVGAGI. The CDR3 extends over 15 amino acids. The ends were cut back, 5 bases at V and 8 bases at J, with 18 bases in the middle.

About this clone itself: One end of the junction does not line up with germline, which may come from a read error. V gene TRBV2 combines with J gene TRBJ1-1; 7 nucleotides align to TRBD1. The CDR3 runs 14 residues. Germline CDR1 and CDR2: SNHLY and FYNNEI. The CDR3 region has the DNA TGTGCCAGCACTGAACAGGGGATAAACACTGAAGCTTTCTTT. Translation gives CASTEQGINTEAFF.